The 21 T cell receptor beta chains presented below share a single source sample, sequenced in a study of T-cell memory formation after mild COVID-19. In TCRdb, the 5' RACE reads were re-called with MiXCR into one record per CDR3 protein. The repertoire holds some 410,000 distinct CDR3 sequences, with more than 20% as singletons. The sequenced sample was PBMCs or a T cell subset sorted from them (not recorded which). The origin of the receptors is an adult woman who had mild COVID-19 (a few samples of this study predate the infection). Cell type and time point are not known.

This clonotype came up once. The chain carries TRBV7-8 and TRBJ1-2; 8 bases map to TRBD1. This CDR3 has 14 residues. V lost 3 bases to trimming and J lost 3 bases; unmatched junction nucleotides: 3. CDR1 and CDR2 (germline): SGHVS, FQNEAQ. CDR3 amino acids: CASSFSGGDYGYTF. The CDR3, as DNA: TGTGCCAGCAGCTTTTCAGGGGGCGACTATGGCTACACCTTC.

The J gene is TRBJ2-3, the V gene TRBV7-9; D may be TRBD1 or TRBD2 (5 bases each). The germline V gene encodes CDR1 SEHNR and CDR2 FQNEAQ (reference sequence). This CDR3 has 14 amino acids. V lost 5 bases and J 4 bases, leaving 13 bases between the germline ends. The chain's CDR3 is CASSPERDPDTQYF. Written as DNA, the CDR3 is TGTGCCAGCAGCCCGGAGAGGGACCCAGATACGCAGTATTTT.

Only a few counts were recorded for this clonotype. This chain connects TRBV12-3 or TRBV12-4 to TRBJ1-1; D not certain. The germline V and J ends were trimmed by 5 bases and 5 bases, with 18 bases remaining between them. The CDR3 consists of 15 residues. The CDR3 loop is CASSHREGLWTEAFF. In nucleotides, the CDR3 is TGTGCCAGCAGTCACCGGGAAGGCCTCTGGACTGAAGCTTTCTTT.

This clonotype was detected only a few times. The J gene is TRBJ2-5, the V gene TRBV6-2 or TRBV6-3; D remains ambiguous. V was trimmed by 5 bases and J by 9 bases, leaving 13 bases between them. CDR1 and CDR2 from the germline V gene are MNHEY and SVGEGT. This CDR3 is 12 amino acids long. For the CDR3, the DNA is TGTGCCAGCAGTCAGTCCCGGGTAGCCCAGTACTTC. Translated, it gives CASSQSRVAQYF.

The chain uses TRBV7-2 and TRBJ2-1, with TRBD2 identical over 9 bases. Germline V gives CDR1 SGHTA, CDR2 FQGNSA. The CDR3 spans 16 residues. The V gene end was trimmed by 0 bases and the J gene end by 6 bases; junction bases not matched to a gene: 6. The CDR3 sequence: CASSLAASGRFNEQFF. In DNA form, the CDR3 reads TGTGCCAGCAGCTTAGCTGCGAGCGGGAGGTTCAATGAGCAGTTCTTC.

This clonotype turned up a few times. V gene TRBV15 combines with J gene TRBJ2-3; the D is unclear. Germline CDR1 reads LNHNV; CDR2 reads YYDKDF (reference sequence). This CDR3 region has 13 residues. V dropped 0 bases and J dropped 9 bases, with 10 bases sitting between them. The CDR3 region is CATSRDWRSTQYF. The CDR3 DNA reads TGTGCCACCAGCAGAGATTGGCGGAGCACGCAGTATTTT.

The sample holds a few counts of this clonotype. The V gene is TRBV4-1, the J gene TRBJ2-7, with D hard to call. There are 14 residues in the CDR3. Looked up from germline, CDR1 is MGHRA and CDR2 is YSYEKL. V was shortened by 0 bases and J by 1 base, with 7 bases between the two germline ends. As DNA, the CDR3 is TGCGCCAGCAGCCAAGATGCCGGTTCCTACGAGCAGTACTTC. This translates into CASSQDAGSYEQYF.

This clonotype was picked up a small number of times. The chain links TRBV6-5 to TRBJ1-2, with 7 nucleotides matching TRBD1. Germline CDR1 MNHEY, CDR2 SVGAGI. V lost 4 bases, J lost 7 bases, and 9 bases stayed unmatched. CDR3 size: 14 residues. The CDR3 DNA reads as TGTGCCAGCAGTTTCGACAGGGTTTTGGGTGGCTACACCTTC. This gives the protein CASSFDRVLGGYTF.

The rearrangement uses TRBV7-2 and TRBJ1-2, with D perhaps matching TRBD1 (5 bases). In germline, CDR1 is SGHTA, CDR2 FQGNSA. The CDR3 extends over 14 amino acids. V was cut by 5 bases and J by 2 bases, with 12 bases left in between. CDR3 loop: CASSRMAGNYGYTF. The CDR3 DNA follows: TGTGCCAGCAGCCGAATGGCAGGGAACTATGGCTACACCTTC.

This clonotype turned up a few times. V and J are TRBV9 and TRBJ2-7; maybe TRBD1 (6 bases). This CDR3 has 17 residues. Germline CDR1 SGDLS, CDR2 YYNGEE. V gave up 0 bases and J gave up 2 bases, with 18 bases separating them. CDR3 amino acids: CASSVAPGLQGAYEQYF. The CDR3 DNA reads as TGTGCCAGCAGCGTAGCTCCTGGTTTACAGGGAGCCTACGAGCAGTACTTC.

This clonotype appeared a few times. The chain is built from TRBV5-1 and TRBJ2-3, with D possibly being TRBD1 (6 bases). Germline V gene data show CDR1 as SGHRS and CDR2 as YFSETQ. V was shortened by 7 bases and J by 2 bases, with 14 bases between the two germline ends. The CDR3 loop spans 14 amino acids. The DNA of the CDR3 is TGCGCCAGCTACGTGGGGACACCCACAGATACGCAGTATTTT. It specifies CASYVGTPTDTQYF. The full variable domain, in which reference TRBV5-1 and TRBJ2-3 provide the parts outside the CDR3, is KAGVTQTPRYLIKTRGQQVTLSCSPISGHRSVSWYQQTPGQGLQFLFEYFSETQRNKGNFPGRFSGRQFSNSRSEMNVSTLELGDSALYLCASYVGTPTDTQYFGPGTRLTVL.

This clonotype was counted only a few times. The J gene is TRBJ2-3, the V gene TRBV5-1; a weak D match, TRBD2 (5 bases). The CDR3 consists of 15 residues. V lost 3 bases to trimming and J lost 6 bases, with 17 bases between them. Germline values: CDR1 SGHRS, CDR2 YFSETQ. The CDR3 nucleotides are TGCGCCAGCAGCTCCGGACCTCCACGGAGGGATACGCAGTATTTT. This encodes CASSSGPPRRDTQYF.

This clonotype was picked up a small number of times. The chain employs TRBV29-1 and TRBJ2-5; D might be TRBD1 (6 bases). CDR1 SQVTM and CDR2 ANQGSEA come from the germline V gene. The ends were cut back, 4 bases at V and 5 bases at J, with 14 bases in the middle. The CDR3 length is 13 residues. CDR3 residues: CSVASGARETQYF. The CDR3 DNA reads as TGCAGCGTTGCTTCAGGGGCTAGGGAGACCCAGTACTTC. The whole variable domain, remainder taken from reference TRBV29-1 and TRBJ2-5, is SAVISQKPSRDICQRGTSLTIQCQVDSQVTMMFWYRQQPGQSLTLIATANQGSEATYESGFVIDKFPISRPNLTFSTLTVSNMSPEDSSIYLCSVASGARETQYFGPGTRLLVL.

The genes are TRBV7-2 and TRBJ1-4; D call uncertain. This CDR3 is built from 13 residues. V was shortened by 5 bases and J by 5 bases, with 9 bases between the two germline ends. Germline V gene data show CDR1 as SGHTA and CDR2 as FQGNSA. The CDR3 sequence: CASSEYTNEKLFF. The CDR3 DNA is TGTGCCAGCAGCGAATACACCAATGAAAAACTGTTTTTT. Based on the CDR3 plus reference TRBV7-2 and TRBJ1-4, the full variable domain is GAGVSQSPSNKVTEKGKDVELRCDPISGHTALYWYRQSLGQGLEFLIYFQGNSAPDKSGLPSDRFSAERTGGSVSTLTIQRTQQEDSAVYLCASSEYTNEKLFFGSGTQLSVL.

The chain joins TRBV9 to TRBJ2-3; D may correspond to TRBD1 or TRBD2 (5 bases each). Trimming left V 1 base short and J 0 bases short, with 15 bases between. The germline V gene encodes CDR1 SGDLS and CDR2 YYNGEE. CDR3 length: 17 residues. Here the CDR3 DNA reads TGTGCCAGCAGCGTACCGAGGGGCCTCCAAAGCACAGATACGCAGTATTTT. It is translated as CASSVPRGLQSTDTQYF.

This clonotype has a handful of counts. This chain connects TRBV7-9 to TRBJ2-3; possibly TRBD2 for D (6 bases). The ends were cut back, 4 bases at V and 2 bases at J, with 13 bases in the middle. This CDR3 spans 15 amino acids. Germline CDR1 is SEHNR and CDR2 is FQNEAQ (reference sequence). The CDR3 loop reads CASSSSSGNTDTQYF. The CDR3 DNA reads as TGTGCCAGCAGCTCCAGTAGCGGAAACACAGATACGCAGTATTTT.

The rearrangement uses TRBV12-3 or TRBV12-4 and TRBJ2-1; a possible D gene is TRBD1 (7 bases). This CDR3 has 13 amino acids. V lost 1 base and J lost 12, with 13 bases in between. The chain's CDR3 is CASSLVQGGPQFF. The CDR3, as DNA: TGTGCCAGCAGTTTAGTTCAGGGGGGTCCGCAGTTCTTC.

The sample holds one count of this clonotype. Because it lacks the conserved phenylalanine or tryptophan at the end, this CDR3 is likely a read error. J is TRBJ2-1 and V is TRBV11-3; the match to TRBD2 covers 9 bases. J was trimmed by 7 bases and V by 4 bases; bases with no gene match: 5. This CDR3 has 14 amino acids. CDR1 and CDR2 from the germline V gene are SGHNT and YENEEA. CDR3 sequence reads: CASSWAGGVNEQFL. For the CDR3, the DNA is TGTGCCAGCAGCTGGGCGGGAGGGGTGAATGAGCAGTTCTTG.

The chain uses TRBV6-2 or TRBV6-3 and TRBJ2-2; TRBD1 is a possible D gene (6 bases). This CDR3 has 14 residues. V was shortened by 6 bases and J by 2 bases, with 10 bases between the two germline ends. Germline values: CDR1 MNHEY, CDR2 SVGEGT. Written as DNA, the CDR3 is TGTGCCAGCAGGCCGGGACACAACACCGGGGAGCTGTTTTTT. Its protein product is CASRPGHNTGELFF.

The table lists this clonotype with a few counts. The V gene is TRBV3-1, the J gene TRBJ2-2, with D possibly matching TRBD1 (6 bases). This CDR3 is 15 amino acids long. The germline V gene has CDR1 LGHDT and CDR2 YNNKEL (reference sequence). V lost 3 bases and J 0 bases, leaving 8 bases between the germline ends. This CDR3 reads CASSHRQANTGELFF. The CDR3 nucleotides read TGTGCCAGCAGCCATCGACAGGCGAACACCGGGGAGCTGTTTTTT.

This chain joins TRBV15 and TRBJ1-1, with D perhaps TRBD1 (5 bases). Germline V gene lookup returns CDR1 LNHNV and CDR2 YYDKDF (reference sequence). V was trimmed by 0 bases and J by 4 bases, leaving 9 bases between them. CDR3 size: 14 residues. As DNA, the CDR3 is TGTGCCACCAGCAGAGATCTGGGGGGCACTGAAGCTTTCTTT. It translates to CATSRDLGGTEAFF.